One sample yielded the 31 T cell receptor beta chains listed below, sequenced in a study of beta chain features in type 1 diabetes. Expressed TCRB transcripts were sequenced after all isolated RNA was converted to cDNA. Profiled with immunoSEQ multiplex PCR; TCRdb holds only in-frame clones, not every one. The repertoire holds 350,000 to 450,000 clones, with over 13% as singletons. Sequencing input: naive CD4+ T cells from blood. These receptors all stem from a woman aged 18 to 35 in good health.

J is TRBJ1-5 and V is TRBV23-1, with no clear D. TRBV23-1 is treated as an ORF (open reading frame) with a function not yet certain. The V end lost 0 bases, the J end lost 2 bases, and 11 bases lay between the germline ends. The CDR3 spans 16 residues. The CDR3 region is CASSQSRGSGNQPQHF. CDR3 sequence (DNA): TGCGCCAGCAGTCAATCGCGGGGTTCCGGCAATCAGCCCCAGCATTTT.

This clone has more than one count but fewer than ten. This rearrangement joins TRBV9 to TRBJ2-5; perhaps TRBD1 as D (6 bases). The CDR3 has 14 residues. Germline values: CDR1 SGDLS, CDR2 YYNGEE. The germline V and J ends were trimmed by 0 bases and 0 bases, with 6 bases remaining between them. The CDR3 loop is CASSVGTDQETQYF. CDR3 in DNA: TGTGCCAGCAGCGTAGGGACAGACCAAGAGACCCAGTACTTC.

The chain carries TRBV30 and TRBJ1-4, with 9 bases identical to TRBD1. The germline V gene encodes CDR1 GTSNPN and CDR2 SVGIG (reference sequence). J gave up 8 bases and V 1 base, and 8 bases lay outside the gene matches. This CDR3 region has 15 residues. This CDR3 reads CAWSGSGQGSEKLFF. DNA for the CDR3: TGTGCCTGGAGTGGTTCGGGACAGGGTTCGGAAAAACTGTTTTTT.

This clone was detected a few times. In DNA, the CDR3 is TGTGCCAGCAGCTCACAGGGGGCGGTCGCAGATACGCAGTATTTT. This gives the protein CASSSQGAVADTQYF. The chain employs TRBV6-5 and TRBJ2-3; TRBD1 matches 9 bases. The CDR3 loop spans 15 amino acids. Losses at the gene ends were 6 bases for V and 4 bases for J; bases not matched to a gene: 8. CDR1 and CDR2 from the germline V gene are MNHEY and SVGAGI.

The V gene is TRBV30, the J gene TRBJ1-2; the D gene is possibly TRBD1 (5 bases). The CDR3 sequence is 16 residues long. Deletions cut 0 bases from V and 2 bases from J, with 16 bases between. Germline CDR1 and CDR2: GTSNPN and SVGIG (reference sequence). In DNA, the CDR3 is TGTGCCTGGAGTGTGGGGCGCAGGACGTCCAACTATGGCTACACCTTC. It specifies CAWSVGRRTSNYGYTF.

This clone was seen a handful of times. The chain has TRBV7-8 and TRBJ2-3; D is possibly TRBD2 (5 bases). Germline V gene data show CDR1 as SGHVS and CDR2 as FQNEAQ. This CDR3 has 16 amino acids. The ends were cut back, 1 base at V and 1 base at J, with 12 bases in the middle. The DNA for the CDR3 is TGTGCCAGCAGCTTAGTGGAGAGCGGAGGCACAGATACGCAGTATTTT. Its protein is CASSLVESGGTDTQYF.

This clone was counted between two and nine times. CDR3 DNA sequence: TGTGCCAGCAGCTCAGTCCGGACAGGGCCCCTTTACGAGCAGTACTTC. Residues: CASSSVRTGPLYEQYF. V and J are TRBV28 and TRBJ2-7; 8 bases agree with TRBD1. V lost 6 bases, J lost 4 bases, and 14 bases stayed unmatched. CDR3 length equals 16 residues. CDR1 and CDR2 from the germline V gene are MDHEN and SYDVKM.

V is TRBV27 and J is TRBJ2-7; D possibly corresponds to TRBD1 (6 bases). Germline V gene lookup returns CDR1 MNHEY and CDR2 SMNVEV (reference sequence). CDR3 size: 13 residues. V lost 3 bases and J 3 bases, leaving 9 bases between the germline ends. The CDR3 loop is CASSFRRGYEQYF. As DNA, the CDR3 is TGTGCCAGCAGTTTTCGCAGGGGCTACGAGCAGTACTTC.

This clone was seen a few times. The chain joins TRBV25-1 to TRBJ2-4; D gene ambiguous. Germline V gives CDR1 MGHDK, CDR2 SYGVNS. Trimming pared 4 bases from V and 0 bases from J, leaving 16 bases between. This CDR3 region has 17 residues. CDR3 coding DNA: TGTGCCAGCAGTGGGTCAGGTGCAAGCTTAGCCAAAAACATTCAGTACTTC. Its translation is CASSGSGASLAKNIQYF.

The sample holds a few counts of this clone. The rearrangement links TRBV28 to TRBJ2-3, with TRBD2 matching 8 bases. Per germline, CDR1 MDHEN and CDR2 SYDVKM. The trim removed 3 bases at V and 0 bases at J, leaving 8 bases unmatched. This CDR3 is 17 amino acids long. DNA for the CDR3: TGTGCCAGCAGTTTTAGCGGGATCCTTTCTAGCACAGATACGCAGTATTTT. Its translation: CASSFSGILSSTDTQYF.

This clone has just a few counts. This chain uses TRBV18 with TRBJ1-2; D remains ambiguous. CDR3 length: 13 residues. Germline CDR1 KGHSH, CDR2 LQKENI. Trimming took off 4 bases at V and 4 bases at J, with 10 bases between the two ends. CDR3: CASSQRGSYGYTF. The CDR3 region has the DNA TGTGCCAGCTCACAGCGGGGAAGCTATGGCTACACCTTC.

This clone has more than one count but fewer than ten. Here the CDR3 reads CASSWGGLGSYEQYF. The CDR3 coding sequence is TGCGCCAGCAGCTGGGGGGGACTGGGATCCTACGAGCAGTACTTC. V gene TRBV5-1 combines with J gene TRBJ2-7; 7 bases agree with TRBD2. Trimming cost V 3 bases and J 1 base; bases outside gene matches: 7. The CDR3 contains 15 residues. Germline V CDR1 and CDR2: SGHRS, YFSETQ.

The sample holds a few counts of this clone. J is TRBJ2-7 and V is TRBV23-1; a possible D gene is TRBD1 (6 bases). TRBV23-1 is recorded as an ORF, its role being uncertain. This CDR3 has 16 amino acids. V shed 1 base and J shed 0 bases, with 13 bases lying between them. CDR3 sequence reads: CASSQLGGQGSYEQYF. DNA of the CDR3: TGCGCCAGCAGTCAATTAGGGGGTCAGGGCTCCTACGAGCAGTACTTC.

The chain combines TRBV6-5 with TRBJ2-7; D is perhaps TRBD2 (6 bases). CDR1 and CDR2 (germline): MNHEY, SVGAGI. CDR3 length: 13 amino acids. Trimming took off 4 bases at V and 4 bases at J, with 11 bases between the two ends. The CDR3, as DNA: TGTGCCAGCAGTTTTGACAGCGGGTACGAGCAGTACTTC. Amino acids: CASSFDSGYEQYF.

This clone was recorded a few times. The chain uses TRBV27 and TRBJ1-1; tentatively, D is TRBD1 (6 bases). Germline CDR1 is MNHEY and CDR2 is SMNVEV (reference sequence). V was clipped by 6 bases and J by 2 bases, with 13 bases between them. CDR3 size: 14 residues. This chain's CDR3 is CASSRRTANTEAFF. The CDR3 DNA follows: TGTGCCAGCAGCCGTCGGACAGCTAACACTGAAGCTTTCTTT.

Only a few counts were recorded for this clone. This sequence joins TRBV4-3 and TRBJ2-2; D might be TRBD2 (6 bases). The V gene lost 1 base and the J gene lost 6 bases, with 12 bases spanning the gap. The CDR3 spans 15 residues. CDR1 is LGHNA, CDR2 YSLEER, per germline. CDR3 sequence reads: CASSQATSLPGELFF. DNA of the CDR3: TGCGCCAGCAGCCAAGCTACTAGCCTCCCCGGGGAGCTGTTTTTT.

The chain joins TRBV5-4 to TRBJ1-1, with TRBD1 identical over 9 bases. V lost 4 bases and J lost 5; bases outside the gene matches: 9. Germline values: CDR1 SGHNT, CDR2 YYREEE (reference sequence). The length of the CDR3 is 15 residues. CDR3 amino acids: CASSGYRGQRTEAFF. As DNA, the CDR3 is TGTGCCAGCAGCGGATACAGGGGGCAGAGAACTGAAGCTTTCTTT.

This clone was detected only a few times. The rearrangement joins TRBV5-1 to TRBJ2-1; 8 bases are shared with TRBD2. CDR3 length: 17 amino acids. V lost 2 bases to trimming and J lost 6 bases; unmatched junction nucleotides: 13. Germline V gives CDR1 SGHRS, CDR2 YFSETQ. CDR3 nucleotides: TGCGCCAGCAGCTTACCCCTTTTGGAAAGCGGGAGCAATGAGCAGTTCTTC. As protein: CASSLPLLESGSNEQFF.

The chain employs TRBV9 and TRBJ2-1, with 9 positions matching TRBD2. V was pared by 0 bases and J by 8 bases, with 6 bases of the junction left unmatched. Germline V lookup: CDR1 SGDLS, CDR2 YYNGEE. The CDR3 length is 15 residues. Written as DNA, the CDR3 is TGTGCCAGCAGCGTAGTGCGGGAGGGCGCGGATGAGCAGTTCTTC. This codes for CASSVVREGADEQFF.

The gene calls are TRBV7-2 and TRBJ1-1; no clear D. V gave up 7 bases and J gave up 1 base, with 4 bases separating them. The CDR3 sequence is 11 residues long. Germline CDR1 is SGHTA and CDR2 is FQGNSA. CDR3: CASTKNTEAFF. CDR3 DNA sequence: TGTGCCAGCACCAAGAACACTGAAGCTTTCTTT.

The chain couples TRBV6-1 to TRBJ2-2, with 7 bases fitting TRBD1. CDR1 is MNHNS and CDR2 is SASEGT in the germline V gene. The CDR3 is 14 residues long. Germline trimming cut 4 bases from V and 5 bases from J; bases unmatched to any gene: 4. Here the CDR3 reads CASSGQGRTGELFF. The CDR3 bases are TGTGCCAGCAGTGGACAGGGAAGGACCGGGGAGCTGTTTTTT.

V usage is TRBV30 and J usage is TRBJ1-2; possibly TRBD1 for D (5 bases). Germline lookup yields CDR1 GTSNPN and CDR2 SVGIG (reference sequence). With 2 bases removed from V and 7 bases from J, the gap between germline ends came to 11 bases. The CDR3 loop spans 12 amino acids. CDR3 DNA sequence: TGTGCCTGGAGTCGGGGGATCGGTGGCTACACCTTC. It is translated as CAWSRGIGGYTF.

The J gene is TRBJ1-2, the V gene TRBV7-9; possibly TRBD1 for D (6 bases). There are 15 residues in the CDR3. Trimming left V 5 bases short and J 0 bases short, with 13 bases between. Per the germline V gene, CDR1 is SEHNR and CDR2 is FQNEAQ (reference sequence). The chain's CDR3 is CASSPTGMANYGYTF. In nucleotides, the CDR3 is TGTGCCAGCAGCCCAACAGGGATGGCTAACTATGGCTACACCTTC.

Note on this clone: Other nucleotide sequences from this sample produce the same CDR3. The V and J genes are TRBV7-2 and TRBJ2-7, with 8 bases fitting TRBD2. The CDR3 is 15 amino acids. Trimming removed 4 bases from V and 0 bases from J; junction bases left unmatched: 5. Germline V gives CDR1 SGHTA, CDR2 FQGNSA. The chain's CDR3 is CASSSTSGSSYEQYF. CDR3 bases: TGTGCCAGCAGCTCTACTAGCGGAAGCTCCTACGAGCAGTACTTC.

The V gene is TRBV30, the J gene TRBJ2-3; D remains unclear. Trimming cost V 3 bases and J 6 bases, with 10 bases left between them. CDR3 length equals 12 residues. The germline V gene has CDR1 GTSNPN and CDR2 SVGIG (reference sequence). CDR3: CAWRAYGDTQYF. The CDR3 bases are TGTGCCTGGAGGGCATACGGGGATACGCAGTATTTT.

The table lists this clone with a few counts. The rearrangement joins TRBV6-6 to TRBJ2-7; TRBD1 is a possible D gene (5 bases). The CDR3 runs 12 residues. Trimming shortened V by 5 bases and J by 5 bases, and 10 bases separated the two germline ends. Germline CDR1 reads MNHNY; CDR2 reads SVGAGI (reference sequence). CDR3 loop: CASSPQGNEQYF. CDR3 in DNA: TGTGCCAGCAGTCCCCAGGGAAACGAGCAGTACTTC.

This clone was counted only a few times. J is TRBJ1-2 and V is TRBV29-1; TRBD1 agrees at 10 bases. Per the germline V gene, CDR1 is SQVTM and CDR2 is ANQGSEA. Germline trimming cut 4 bases from V and 6 bases from J; bases unmatched to any gene: 2. The CDR3 runs to 12 residues. The CDR3 spells CSVAGQGNGYTF. The CDR3 bases are TGCAGCGTTGCGGGACAGGGGAATGGCTACACCTTC.

The chain combines TRBV30 with TRBJ1-1; 9 nucleotides match TRBD1. With V trimmed by 1 base and J by 5 bases, 5 bases remained unmatched. CDR3 length: 14 amino acids. From germline, CDR1 is GTSNPN and CDR2 SVGIG (reference sequence). CDR3 loop: CAWSAGTGKTEAFF. DNA for the CDR3: TGTGCCTGGAGTGCCGGGACAGGGAAAACTGAAGCTTTCTTT.

The J gene is TRBJ2-1, the V gene TRBV28, with D maybe TRBD2 (5 bases). Germline CDR1 and CDR2: MDHEN and SYDVKM. Trimming shortened V by 3 bases and J by 4 bases, and 10 bases separated the two germline ends. The CDR3 totals 14 residues. The CDR3 bases are TGTGCCAGCAGTTTCCCGGACTTATACAATGAGCAGTTCTTC. The encoded protein is CASSFPDLYNEQFF.

The chain uses TRBV18 and TRBJ2-7; 10 bases fit TRBD2. Germline-derived CDR1 and CDR2 are KGHSH and LQKENI. With V trimmed by 5 bases and J by 4 bases, 14 bases remained unmatched. CDR3 length equals 17 residues. This chain's CDR3 is CASSASLAGKVTYEQYF. The CDR3, as DNA: TGTGCCAGCTCAGCATCACTAGCGGGAAAAGTTACGTACGAGCAGTACTTC. The full variable domain, completed using reference TRBV18 and TRBJ2-7, is NAGVMQNPRHLVRRRGQEARLRCSPMKGHSHVYWYRQLPEEGLKFMVYLQKENIIDESGMPKERFSAEFPKEGPSILRIQQVVRGDSAAYFCASSASLAGKVTYEQYFGPGTRLTVT.

This chain connects TRBV7-2 to TRBJ2-7; 7 nucleotides match TRBD2. CDR1 and CDR2 (germline): SGHTA, FQGNSA. CDR3 length: 14 residues. The junction had 5 bases not matched to a gene; V was cut back by 6 bases and J by 0 bases. CDR3 coding DNA: TGTGCCAGCAGACAAAGGACTAGCTCCTACGAGCAGTACTTC. It encodes CASRQRTSSYEQYF.